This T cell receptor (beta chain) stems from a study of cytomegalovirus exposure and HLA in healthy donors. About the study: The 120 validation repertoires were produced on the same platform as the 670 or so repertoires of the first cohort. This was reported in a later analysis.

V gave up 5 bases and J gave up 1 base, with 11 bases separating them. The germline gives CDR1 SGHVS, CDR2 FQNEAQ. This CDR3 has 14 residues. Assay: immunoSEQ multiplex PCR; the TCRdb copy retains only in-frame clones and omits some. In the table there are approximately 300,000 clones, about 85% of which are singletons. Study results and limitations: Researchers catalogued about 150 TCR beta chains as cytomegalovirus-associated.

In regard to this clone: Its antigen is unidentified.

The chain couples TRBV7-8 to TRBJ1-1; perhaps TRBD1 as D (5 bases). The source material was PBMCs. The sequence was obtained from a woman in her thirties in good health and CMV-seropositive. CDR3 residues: CASSRRERNTEAFF. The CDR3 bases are TGTGCCAGCAGCCGCAGGGAGAGGAACACTGAAGCTTTCTTT.